The rows below give T cell receptor beta chains drawn from one sample of a study of T cell responses to AZD1222 COVID-19 vaccine. Produced via immunoSEQ multiplex PCR; TCRdb's table is partial and in-frame only. This table has some 100,000 clones, approximately 90% appearing once. The specimen comprised peripheral blood, sampled on day 0 of AZD1222 vaccination. The receptors stem from an adult in good health. The CDR3 runs from the conserved cysteine through the conserved F or W. Each record gives: J gene, V gene, clone size, D gene, CDR3 DNA, CDR3 protein. The D gene is left open where the match is weak. Clone size is shown for a subset of rows, as once, few, many or a class of expanded clone.

TRBJ1-1,TRBV3-1/TRBV3-2,.,.,TGTGCCAGCAGCCAAGTAGGGCCTGAAGCTTTCTTT,CASSQVGPEAFF
TRBJ2-3,TRBV7-2,.,TRBD2,TGTGCCAGCAGCTTAAGCCGGCTAGCGGGGGGAAGCACAGATACGCAGTATTTT,CASSLSRLAGGSTDTQYF
TRBJ1-2,TRBV6-1,few,.,TGTGCCAGCAGTGAATATTATAGGGCAACCTTC,CASSEYYRATF
TRBJ2-6,TRBV28,few,.,TGTGCCAGCACTGTAACTGGGGCCAACGTCCTGACTTTC,CASTVTGANVLTF
TRBJ2-7,TRBV7-6,.,.,TGTGCCAGCAGCTTAGCCGGGACCTACGAGCAGTACTTC,CASSLAGTYEQYF
TRBJ1-2,TRBV19,.,TRBD1,TGTGCCAGTGGGGACAGGGGGAACTTCTATGGCTACACCTTC,CASGDRGNFYGYTF
TRBJ2-7,TRBV2,.,TRBD2,TGTGCCAGCAGTGAAGGGAAGCGGGGGGTGCCCTACGAGCAGTACTTC,CASSEGKRGVPYEQYF
TRBJ2-5,TRBV5-6,.,.,TGTGCCAGCAGCTTGGAAGCCGCGGCAGAGACCCAGTACTTC,CASSLEAAAETQYF
TRBJ1-1,TRBV7-7,.,.,TGTGCCAGCAGCCTCCGAGTGGGGCGGGACACTGAAGCTTTCTTT,CASSLRVGRDTEAFF
TRBJ1-1,TRBV19,.,.,TGTGCCAGTAGTATAAATGTGGCCGACGATGAAGCTTTCTTT,CASSINVADDEAFF
TRBJ1-2,TRBV28,.,.,TGTGCCGTCGGAATCTACTATGGCTACACCTTC,CAVGIYYGYTF
TRBJ1-5,TRBV28,.,TRBD1,TGTGCCAGCAGCGCCCGGGACAGGGGATCTCAGCCCCAGCATTTT,CASSARDRGSQPQHF
TRBJ1-4,TRBV7-9,.,TRBD1,TGTGCCAGCAGCTTAGGACAGGGTGGCGAAAAACTGTTTTTT,CASSLGQGGEKLFF
TRBJ1-2,TRBV2,.,.,TGTGCCAGCAGTGCCGGGGAACGGTATGGCTACACCTTC,CASSAGERYGYTF
TRBJ2-4,TRBV10-3,once,TRBD2,TGTGCCATCAGTGAGAGCCGACTAGCGGGGGGGACAGACATTCAGTACTTC,CAISESRLAGGTDIQYF
TRBJ1-2,TRBV7-2,.,.,TGTGCCAGCAGCTTAGTCAAGGAAAGGGGAGGGGTCTACGTCTATGGCTACACCTTC,CASSLVKERGGVYVYGYTF
TRBJ1-4,TRBV6-5,.,.,TGTGCCAGCAGTTCGGGGCAGTCTAATGAAAAACTGTTTTTT,CASSSGQSNEKLFF
TRBJ2-1,TRBV19,.,.,TGTGCCAGTAGTGCCAACACCCCGAGCTCCTACAATGAGCAGTTCTTC,CASSANTPSSYNEQFF
TRBJ2-4,TRBV4-1,.,TRBD1,TGCGCCAGCAGCCAACCGCGGACAGGGCGATCCAAAAACATTCAGTACTTC,CASSQPRTGRSKNIQYF
TRBJ1-2,TRBV3-1/TRBV3-2,.,.,TGTGCCAGCAGCCAAGATACCGGGGGTGGTGGCTACACCTTC,CASSQDTGGGGYTF
TRBJ1-4,TRBV16,.,.,TGTGCCAGCAGCCAGGCGCCTAATGAAAAACTGTTTTTT,CASSQAPNEKLFF
TRBJ2-7,TRBV12-3/TRBV12-4,.,.,TGTGCCAGCAGTTTGATGGAGGGTCGAGAGCAGTACTTC,CASSLMEGREQYF
TRBJ2-5,TRBV15,once,.,TGTGCCACCAGCAGAGAAGGCCTCATTGGGGAGACCCAGTACTTC,CATSREGLIGETQYF
TRBJ1-1,TRBV15,.,.,TGTGCCACCAGCAGAGATTTAGCGTCAGAAGCTTTCTTT,CATSRDLASEAFF
TRBJ2-1,TRBV7-9,.,.,TGTGCCAGCAGCTTATCAGGAAATGAGCAGTTCTTC,CASSLSGNEQFF
TRBJ2-7,TRBV7-2,.,TRBD2,TGTGCCAGCAGCTTTGCTAGCGGGGGCTACGAGCAGTACTTC,CASSFASGGYEQYF
TRBJ2-1,TRBV10-3,.,.,TGTGCCATCAGGGAGGACGGATCCTCCTACAATGAGCAGTTCTTC,CAIREDGSSYNEQFF
TRBJ2-7,TRBV27,once,.,TGTGCCAGCAGTGATTTCCGGGACACTTACGAGCAGTACTTC,CASSDFRDTYEQYF
TRBJ1-2,TRBV19,.,TRBD1,TGTGCCAGTAGTATGAGGCCAGGGGGCGGCGGCTATGGCTACACCTTC,CASSMRPGGGGYGYTF
TRBJ1-3,TRBV4-1,.,TRBD1,TGCGCCAGCAGCCAAGGGAAGGAGACAGGGAGTAGCAACACCATATATTTT,CASSQGKETGSSNTIYF
TRBJ1-4,TRBV9,.,TRBD1,TGTGCCAGCAGCTTGACAGGGTATGGGGAAAAACTGTTTTTT,CASSLTGYGEKLFF
TRBJ2-2,TRBV5-1,.,TRBD1,TGCGCCAGCAGCTTATACTGGGACAGGGGGCTGAAGGAGCTGTTTTTT,CASSLYWDRGLKELFF
TRBJ2-5,TRBV3-1/TRBV3-2,.,.,TGTGCCAGCAGCAACCCAGAGCGGGCAACCGGGGAGACCCAGTACTTC,CASSNPERATGETQYF
TRBJ2-1,TRBV3-1/TRBV3-2,.,.,TGTGCCAGCAGCCAAGTCTCAGGGGGGAATGAGCAGTTCTTC,CASSQVSGGNEQFF
TRBJ2-1,TRBV5-1,.,TRBD1,TGCGCCAGCAGCTCGAATTATGACAGGGGTGAGCAGTTCTTC,CASSSNYDRGEQFF
TRBJ2-3,TRBV9,.,TRBD1,TGTGCCAGCAGCGTAGTGGACAGGGGCTTCACAGATACGCAGTATTTT,CASSVVDRGFTDTQYF
TRBJ1-1,TRBV5-1,.,.,TGCGCCAGCAGCTTGGTAGGGTTCACTGAAGCTTTCTTT,CASSLVGFTEAFF
TRBJ1-2,TRBV6-5,few,.,TGTGCCAGCTGCAGAGCTAACTATGGCTACACCTTC,CASCRANYGYTF
TRBJ2-5,TRBV3-1/TRBV3-2,.,.,TGTGCCAGCAGCCAGGGGGGCCGACAGACCCAGTACTTC,CASSQGGRQTQYF
TRBJ2-1,TRBV6-1,few,.,TGTGCCAGCAGTGAAAAGGCAGACTCAAAGCAGTTCTTC,CASSEKADSKQFF
TRBJ2-2,TRBV7-9,.,.,TGTGCCAGCAGCTTGACAGGTTCTACCGGGGAGCTGTTTTTT,CASSLTGSTGELFF
TRBJ2-5,TRBV5-1,.,TRBD2,TGCGCCAGCAGCTTGTGGACCGGGGGGGACCCTGAGACCCAGTACTTC,CASSLWTGGDPETQYF
TRBJ1-1,TRBV27,.,.,TGTGCCAGCAGCTTACAAGGGGCAGGGAGGTTCACTGAAGCTTTCTTT,CASSLQGAGRFTEAFF
TRBJ2-1,TRBV10-3,.,TRBD1,TGTGCCATCAGTGAGTATCACAGGGGAACGCCCCACAATGAGCAGTTCTTC,CAISEYHRGTPHNEQFF
TRBJ1-6,TRBV7-9,.,.,TGTGCCAGCAGTTCGATGGACAGTAGGAATTCACCCCTCCACTTT,CASSSMDSRNSPLHF
TRBJ2-2,TRBV5-4,.,.,TGTGCCAGCAGCTTGTTTTTGGGGGCGGAAACCGGGGAGCTATTTTTT,CASSLFLGAETGELFF
TRBJ1-5,TRBV5-1,.,TRBD1,TGCGCCAGCAGCTATGGGACAGGGGTTCAGCCCCAGCATTTT,CASSYGTGVQPQHF
TRBJ2-7,TRBV6-5,.,TRBD2,TGTGCCAGCAGTTGGAGGACTAGCCTCTCCAGGGAGCAGTACTTC,CASSWRTSLSREQYF
TRBJ1-6,TRBV5-1,.,.,TGCGCCAGCAGCGGCGGGTATACGGGTTCACCCCTCCACTTT,CASSGGYTGSPLHF
TRBJ1-2,TRBV10-3,.,.,TGTGCCATCAGTGAGTCTTTGAAGGACAAGCTTTGGTATGGCTACACCTTC,CAISESLKDKLWYGYTF
TRBJ2-1,TRBV27,.,.,TGTGCCAGCGGACCTCTAGGCCTAGGATACAATGAGCAGTTCTTC,CASGPLGLGYNEQFF
TRBJ1-2,TRBV7-9,.,.,TGTGCCAGCAGCTTAGGGTTTCACAGACCGACCTATGGCTACACCTTC,CASSLGFHRPTYGYTF
TRBJ2-3,TRBV4-2,.,.,TGTGCCAGCAGCCAAGATCTCGGAGGGGGGAGCACAGATACGCAGTATTTT,CASSQDLGGGSTDTQYF
TRBJ2-6,TRBV4-1,.,TRBD2,TGCGCCACCAGCCCCCCGGGGGGGCTAAACTCTGGGGCCAACGTCCTGACTTTC,CATSPPGGLNSGANVLTF
TRBJ1-6,TRBV2,.,.,TGTGCCAGCAGTGAATGGTTGGCTGCCGCCGTCCACTTT,CASSEWLAAAVHF
TRBJ1-1,TRBV27,.,TRBD1,TGTGCCAGCAGTTTCGGGACAGAGAACACTGAAGCTTTCTTT,CASSFGTENTEAFF
TRBJ1-5,TRBV24-1,.,TRBD1,TGTGCCACCAGTGTTGGCACAGGGGACAATCAGCCCCAGCATTTT,CATSVGTGDNQPQHF
TRBJ1-5,TRBV6-5,.,.,TGTGCCAGCAGGGCAGGGCATAGCAATCAGCCCCAGCATTTT,CASRAGHSNQPQHF
TRBJ2-7,TRBV5-5,.,TRBD2,TGTGCCAGCAGCTTGTATACGGGACTAGCGGGGGGGAGCGAGCAGTACTTC,CASSLYTGLAGGSEQYF